This T cell receptor beta chain was recovered during a study of regulatory T cells in long-lasting Graves disease. Study overall: Persistent Graves' disease denoted over 5 years of antithyroid drugs plus positive TSH receptor antibodies.

Time point reported: persistent/refractory GD, antithyroid drugs over 5 years with positive TRAb. Preparation of the TCR library used RNA extracted from PBMCs. Construction of TCR beta libraries relied on iRepertoire HTBI primers and on Arm-PCR targeting CDR3 regions. Original analysis: Among the samples, around 61 TRBV and 14 to 15 TRBJ segments were identified. TCRdb re-analysed the multiplex PCR reads in MiXCR, keeping a single row per CDR3 protein. TCRdb assigned the V and J calls; the authors' analysis was not used. The sample carries hundreds of thousands of distinct CDR3 sequences, 20% to 25% recorded once. This clonotype was detected only a few times. Its target is unknown. Study observations and caveats: Relative to new patients (roughly 900), persistent patients exhibited greater sharing of public clonotypes (2,741). Persistent Graves' patients showed a TCR diversity that was lower than that of newly diagnosed ones.

V shed 4 bases and J 3 bases; nucleotides not matched to a gene: 5. This CDR3 is built from 17 residues. The germline gives CDR1 LGHDT, CDR2 YNNKEL (reference sequence). The chain employs TRBV3-1 and TRBJ2-6; TRBD1 matches 11 bases. The clonotype comes from a female donor with Graves disease. The source was peripheral blood mononuclear cells (PBMCs), collected when the disease was refractory, from a patient treated with antithyroid drugs. DNA for the CDR3: TGTGCCAGCAGCCCCGGACAGGGGGCTGTTGGGGCCAACGTCCTGACTTTC. Protein product: CASSPGQGAVGANVLTF. Filled out from reference TRBV3-1 and TRBJ2-6, the complete variable domain reads DTAVSQTPKYLVTQMGNDKSIKCEQNLGHDTMYWYKQDSKKFLKIMFSYNNKELIINETVPNRFSPKSPDKAHLNLHINSLELGDSAVYFCASSPGQGAVGANVLTFGAGSRLTVL.